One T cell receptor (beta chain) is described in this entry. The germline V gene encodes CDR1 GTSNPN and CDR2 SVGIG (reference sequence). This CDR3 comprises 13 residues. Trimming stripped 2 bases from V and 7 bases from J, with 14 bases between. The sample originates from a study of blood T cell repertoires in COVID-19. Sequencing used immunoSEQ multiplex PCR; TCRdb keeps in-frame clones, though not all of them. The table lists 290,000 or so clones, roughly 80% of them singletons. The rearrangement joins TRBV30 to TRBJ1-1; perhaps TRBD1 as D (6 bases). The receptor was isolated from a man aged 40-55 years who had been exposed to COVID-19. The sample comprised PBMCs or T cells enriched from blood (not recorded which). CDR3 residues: CAWSLGGGVEAFF. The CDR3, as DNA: TGTGCCTGGAGTTTAGGGGGAGGGGTTGAAGCTTTCTTT.